This TCR beta chain was captured by sequencing in a study of identical twins. The V and J ends lost 3 bases and 1 base, in that order; junction bases with no gene match: 7. CDR1 SGHAT and CDR2 FQNNGV come from the germline V gene. This CDR3 has 17 residues. Notes on the study in general: The study found excess low generation probability among twin-shared out-of-frame alpha sequences. Models predicted too little out-of-frame TCR alpha sharing in monozygotic twins.

Comment on this clonotype: The target antigen is unknown.

TCRdb recomputed calls from the 5' RACE reads with MiXCR, one row per CDR3 protein. The repertoire holds 460,000 or so distinct CDR3 sequences, over 12% seen once, with over 0.5% in the top ten. These data also formed part of another study, on yellow fever vaccine responses in identical twins.

This clonotype originated in a woman aged 18-29 years in good health. The rearrangement uses TRBV11-2 and TRBJ2-5, with 11 nucleotides matching TRBD1. Sequencing was performed on CD4+ T cells sorted from blood. CDR3: CASSLEGTGGPQETQYF. In DNA form, the CDR3 reads TGTGCCAGCAGCTTGGAAGGGACAGGGGGTCCCCAAGAGACCCAGTACTTC.